The source of this T cell receptor (beta chain) is a study of regulatory T cells in long-lasting Graves disease. Study information: The study counted Graves' disease as persistent given over 5 years of antithyroid drugs and positive TSH receptor antibodies.

CDR1 and CDR2 from the germline V gene are SGHTA and FQGTGA. The CDR3 totals 16 residues. Trimming took 0 bases from V and 8 from J; bases not matched to a gene: 5. Time point meaning: persistent/refractory GD, antithyroid drugs over 5 years with positive TRAb. RNA from PBMCs was the source of the TCR library. Investigators prepared the TCR beta libraries by applying iRepertoire HTBI primers and Arm-PCR of CDR3 regions. In TCRdb, the multiplex PCR reads were re-called with MiXCR into one record per CDR3 protein. The table shows 350,000 to 450,000 distinct CDR3 sequences, with 21% occurring only once. The TCR comes from a female donor with Graves disease. The genes are TRBV7-3 and TRBJ1-5; 12 nucleotides line up with TRBD1. The source was peripheral blood mononuclear cells (PBMCs), collected when the disease was refractory, from a patient treated with antithyroid drugs. The CDR3: CASSLTGTGGREPQHF. Here the CDR3 DNA reads TGTGCCAGCAGCTTAACTGGGACAGGGGGCCGAGAGCCCCAGCATTTT.